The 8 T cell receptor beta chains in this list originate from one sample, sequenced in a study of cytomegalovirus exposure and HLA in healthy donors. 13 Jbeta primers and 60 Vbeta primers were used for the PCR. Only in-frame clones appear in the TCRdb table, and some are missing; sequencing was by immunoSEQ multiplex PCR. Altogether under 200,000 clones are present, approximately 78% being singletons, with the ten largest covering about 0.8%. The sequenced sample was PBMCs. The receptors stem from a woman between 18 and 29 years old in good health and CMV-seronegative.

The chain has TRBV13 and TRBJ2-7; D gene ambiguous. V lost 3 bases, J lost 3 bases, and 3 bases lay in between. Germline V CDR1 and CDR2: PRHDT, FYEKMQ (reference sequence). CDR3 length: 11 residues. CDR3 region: CASSFSYEQYF. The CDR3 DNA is TGTGCCAGCAGCTTTAGCTACGAGCAGTACTTC.

Here the CDR3 reads CASSQLTLAGGLYNEQFF. The CDR3 nucleotides read TGTGCCAGCAGCCAGCTAACTTTAGCGGGGGGCCTCTACAATGAGCAGTTCTTC. V usage is TRBV14 and J usage is TRBJ2-1; 10 positions agree with TRBD2. Trimming cost V 3 bases and J 3 bases; bases outside gene matches: 11. Germline CDR1 SGHDN, CDR2 FVKESK. The CDR3 totals 18 residues.

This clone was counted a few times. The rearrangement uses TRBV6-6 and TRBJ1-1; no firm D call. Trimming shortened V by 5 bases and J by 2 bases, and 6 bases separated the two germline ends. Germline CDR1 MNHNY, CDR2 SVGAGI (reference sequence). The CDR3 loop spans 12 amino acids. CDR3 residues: CASSRGNTEAFF. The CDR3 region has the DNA TGTGCCAGCAGTCGGGGTAACACTGAAGCTTTCTTT.

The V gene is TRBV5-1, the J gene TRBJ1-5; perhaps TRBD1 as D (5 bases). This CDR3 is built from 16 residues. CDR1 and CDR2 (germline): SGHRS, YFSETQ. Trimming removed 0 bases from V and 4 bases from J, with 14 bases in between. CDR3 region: CASSLGGAGRNQPQHF. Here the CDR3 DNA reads TGCGCCAGCAGCTTGGGCGGGGCAGGGAGGAATCAGCCCCAGCATTTT.

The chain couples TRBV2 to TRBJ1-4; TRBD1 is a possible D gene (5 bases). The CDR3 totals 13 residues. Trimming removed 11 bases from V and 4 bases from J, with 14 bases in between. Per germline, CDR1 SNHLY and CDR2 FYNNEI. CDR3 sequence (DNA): TGTGCCCGACAGACGGATATTAATGAAAAACTGTTTTTT. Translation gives CARQTDINEKLFF.

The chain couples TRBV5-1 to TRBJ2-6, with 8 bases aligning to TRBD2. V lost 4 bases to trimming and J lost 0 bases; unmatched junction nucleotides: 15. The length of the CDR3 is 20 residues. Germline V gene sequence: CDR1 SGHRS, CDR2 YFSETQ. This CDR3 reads CASSRGLRGGILSGANVLTF. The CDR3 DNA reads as TGCGCCAGCAGCCGGGGCCTCCGGGGGGGAATACTCTCTGGGGCCAACGTCCTGACTTTC.

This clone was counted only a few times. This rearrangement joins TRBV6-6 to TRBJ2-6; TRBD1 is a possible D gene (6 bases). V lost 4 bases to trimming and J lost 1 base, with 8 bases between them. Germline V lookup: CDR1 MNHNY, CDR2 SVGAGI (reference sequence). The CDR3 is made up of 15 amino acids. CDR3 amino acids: CASSSQGSGANVLTF. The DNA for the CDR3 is TGTGCCAGCAGTTCACAGGGATCTGGGGCCAACGTCCTGACTTTC.

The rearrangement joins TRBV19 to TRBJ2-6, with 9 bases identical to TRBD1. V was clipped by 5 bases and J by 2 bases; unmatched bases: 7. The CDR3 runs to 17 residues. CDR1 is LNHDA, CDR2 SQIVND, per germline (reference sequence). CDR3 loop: CASSAPTGGTGANVLTF. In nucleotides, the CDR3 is TGTGCCAGTAGTGCGCCAACAGGGGGCACTGGGGCCAACGTCCTGACTTTC.